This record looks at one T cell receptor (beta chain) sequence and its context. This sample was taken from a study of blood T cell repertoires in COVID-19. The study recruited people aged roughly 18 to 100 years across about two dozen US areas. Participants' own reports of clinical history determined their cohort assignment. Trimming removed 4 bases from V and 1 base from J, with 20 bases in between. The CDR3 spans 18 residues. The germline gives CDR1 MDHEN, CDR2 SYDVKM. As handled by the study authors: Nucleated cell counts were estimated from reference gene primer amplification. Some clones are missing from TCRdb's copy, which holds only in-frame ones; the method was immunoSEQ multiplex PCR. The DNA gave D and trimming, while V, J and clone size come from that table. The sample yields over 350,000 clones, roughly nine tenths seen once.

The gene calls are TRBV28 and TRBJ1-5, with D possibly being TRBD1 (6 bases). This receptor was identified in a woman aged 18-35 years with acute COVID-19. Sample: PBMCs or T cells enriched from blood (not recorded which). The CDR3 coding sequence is TGTGCCAGCAGTTCCCCAATCCGACAGGCGGGCAGCAATCAGCCCCAGCATTTT. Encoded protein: CASSSPIRQAGSNQPQHF.